The next 10 T cell receptor beta chains were all read from a single sample in a study of blood T cell repertoires in COVID-19. Some clones are missing from TCRdb's copy, which holds only in-frame ones; the method was immunoSEQ multiplex PCR. The table lists about 180,000 clones, around 88% of them singletons. What was sequenced was peripheral blood. These receptors were collected from a woman aged 25 to 39 with acute or convalescent COVID-19.

Concerning this clone: The conserved closing phenylalanine or tryptophan is absent in this CDR3, likely reflecting a read error. Because the CDR3's place on the DNA is in doubt, the DNA is left out and the CDR3 is given as listed by TCRdb. The V gene is TRBV29-1, the J gene TRBJ1-1. Germline lookup yields CDR1 SQVTM and CDR2 ANQGSEA. The CDR3 totals 8 residues, both ends included. The CDR3 sequence: CSVAPGEV.

The rearrangement joins TRBV27 to TRBJ1-5, with TRBD1 identical over 7 bases. The CDR3 extends over 14 amino acids. Germline values: CDR1 MNHEY, CDR2 SMNVEV (reference sequence). J was trimmed by 3 bases and V by 8 bases; bases with no gene match: 7. CDR3 loop: CASSDRRTNQPQHF. Here the CDR3 DNA reads TGTGCCAGCTCGGACAGGAGGACCAATCAGCCCCAGCATTTT.

The rearrangement uses TRBV11-3 and TRBJ1-1, with 10 bases aligning to TRBD1. V shed 2 bases, J shed 3 bases, and the junction held 9 bases outside the gene matches. CDR1 SGHNT and CDR2 YENEEA come from the germline V gene. This CDR3 spans 17 amino acids. CDR3 residues: CASSLLKRQGADTEAFF. CDR3 nucleotides: TGTGCCAGCAGCTTACTAAAGAGACAGGGGGCGGACACTGAAGCTTTCTTT.

This clone was seen a handful of times. CDR3 DNA: TGTGCCAGCAGCTTATGGACAGCCACTGAAGCTTTCTTT. It translates to CASSLWTATEAFF. The chain is built from TRBV5-5 and TRBJ1-1; TRBD1 is a possible D gene (6 bases). Trimming left V 2 bases short and J 4 bases short, with 9 bases between. CDR1 is SGHKS and CDR2 is YYEKEE in the germline V gene (reference sequence). CDR3 length equals 13 residues.

The genes are TRBV28 and TRBJ1-1, with 7 bases fitting TRBD1. The ends lost 6 bases at V and 1 base at J; junction bases unmatched: 11. The CDR3 is 16 amino acids. Germline CDR1 is MDHEN and CDR2 is SYDVKM. CDR3 sequence reads: CASRRGLGTANTEAFF. The CDR3 nucleotides read TGTGCCAGCAGGAGGGGGCTAGGGACGGCGAACACTGAAGCTTTCTTT. Full variable domain (missing parts from reference TRBV28 and TRBJ1-1): DVKVTQSSRYLVKRTGEKVFLECVQDMDHENMFWYRQDPGLGLRLIYFSYDVKMKEKGDIPEGYSVSREKKERFSLILESASTNQTSMYLCASRRGLGTANTEAFFGQGTRLTVV.

The V call is TRBV6-1, the J call TRBJ2-1, with D possibly being TRBD2 (6 bases). The V gene's germline CDR1 is MNHNS and CDR2 SASEGT. V gave up 4 bases and J gave up 6 bases, with 19 bases separating them. The CDR3 runs 16 residues. CDR3 amino acids: CASSAPGARGFNEQFF. In DNA, the CDR3 is TGTGCCAGCAGTGCTCCGGGTGCGCGGGGCTTCAATGAGCAGTTCTTC.

The rearrangement links TRBV5-5 to TRBJ2-7; 8 nucleotides agree with TRBD2. The CDR3 totals 15 residues. Germline CDR1 reads SGHKS; CDR2 reads YYEKEE (reference sequence). After removal of 1 base from V and 4 bases from J, the junction contained 7 bases not matched to a gene. The CDR3 loop reads CASSLSLAVGYEQYF. The CDR3 bases are TGTGCCAGCAGCTTGTCACTAGCGGTAGGGTACGAGCAGTACTTC.

V gene TRBV9 combines with J gene TRBJ2-3; D is unclear. Trimming pared 4 bases from V and 4 bases from J, leaving 7 bases between. Germline V lookup: CDR1 SGDLS, CDR2 YYNGEE. This CDR3 spans 12 amino acids. Written as DNA, the CDR3 is TGTGCCAGCAGCTCCTTCCCAGATACGCAGTATTTT. This translates into CASSSFPDTQYF.

This CDR3 reads CASSLWGAGNTIYF. DNA for the CDR3: TGCGCCAGCAGCTTGTGGGGAGCTGGAAACACCATATATTTT. The V and J genes are TRBV5-1 and TRBJ1-3; no clear D. CDR1 and CDR2 (germline): SGHRS, YFSETQ. The V end was cut by 1 base, the J end by 2 bases, with 7 bases between. The CDR3 runs 14 residues.

This chain uses TRBV12-3 or TRBV12-4 with TRBJ2-5, with D unclear. The V and J ends lost 8 bases and 2 bases respectively, with 12 bases between them. The CDR3 is 13 residues long. DNA of the CDR3: TGTGCCAGCCGGGTGACTTCTCAAGAGACCCAGTACTTC. This gives the protein CASRVTSQETQYF.